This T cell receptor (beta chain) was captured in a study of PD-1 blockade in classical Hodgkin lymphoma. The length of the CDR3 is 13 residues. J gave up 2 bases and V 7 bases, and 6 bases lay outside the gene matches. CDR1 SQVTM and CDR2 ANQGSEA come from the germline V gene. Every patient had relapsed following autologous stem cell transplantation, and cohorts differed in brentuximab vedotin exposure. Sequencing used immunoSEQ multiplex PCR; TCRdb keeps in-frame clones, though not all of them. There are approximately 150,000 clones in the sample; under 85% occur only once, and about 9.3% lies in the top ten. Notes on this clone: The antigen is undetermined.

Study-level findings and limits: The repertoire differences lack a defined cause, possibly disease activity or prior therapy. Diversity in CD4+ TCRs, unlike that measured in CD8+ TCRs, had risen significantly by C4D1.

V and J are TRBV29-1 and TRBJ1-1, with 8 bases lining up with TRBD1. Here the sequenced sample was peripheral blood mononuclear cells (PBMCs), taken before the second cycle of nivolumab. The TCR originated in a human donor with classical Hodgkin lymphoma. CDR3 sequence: CSAYRGVNTEAFF. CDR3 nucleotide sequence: TGCAGCGCCTACAGGGGGGTAAACACTGAAGCTTTCTTT.